Given below is one TCR beta chain in context. Its antigen is not known. CDR1 and CDR2 (germline): SGHRS, YFSETQ. This CDR3 contains 15 residues. Trimming left V 0 bases short and J 4 bases short, with 11 bases between. These data are taken from a study of siplizumab effects on memory and regulatory T cells. Broader study findings: The authors could not assign a naive or memory phenotype to roughly 75-97% of proliferating CD4+ or CD8+ clones.

Each sample had 95,000 to 100,000 TCR templates assayed. This table comes from immunoSEQ multiplex PCR, and its TCRdb copy is limited to in-frame clones, with some not included. The table includes some 56,000 clones, just over 95% detected once. Sequence data were generated for unstimulated naive, memory, effector memory and TEMRA subsets in three donor pairs. The V call is TRBV5-1, the J call TRBJ2-1, with a possible D match to TRBD2 (5 bases). Sequencing used naive CD8+ T cells sorted from blood. The source of this sequence is a human donor in good health. CDR3 nucleotides: TGCGCCAGCAGCTTGGCCACGGGGATATACAATGAGCAGTTCTTC. Its protein is CASSLATGIYNEQFF.